The entry below gives a single TCR beta chain sequence along with its context. Its antigen is not identified. At the Johns Hopkins FTIC core, DNA taken from cultured CD4+ T cells was sequenced by way of the Oncomine TCR Beta short-read assay. TCRdb redid the calling of the PCR reads with MiXCR, one entry per CDR3 protein. The repertoire has 22,000 or so distinct CDR3 sequences, about 45% of them found once; the top ten carry 11% to 15%. The entry originates in a study of vaccination and CD4 T cells after COVID-19. Overall study context: Blood was drawn a median around 66 days post second dose, range 14 to 241.

Treatment noted: approximately 9-day PBMC culture with coronavirus spike peptide pools or control peptides (ViraFEST assay). The CDR3 runs 16 residues. CDR1 is MNHEY, CDR2 SVGAGI, per germline. Trimming left V 4 bases short and J 2 bases short, with 15 bases between. The rearrangement uses TRBV6-5 and TRBJ2-1, with D perhaps TRBD2 (6 bases). This TCR was sampled from a human donor who had recovered from COVID-19. Sequences were obtained from CD4+ T cells from blood, cultured in vitro. For the CDR3, the DNA is TGTGCCAGCAGTTTTACAGCGGGCAGGGCCTACAATGAGCAGTTCTTC. Its protein is CASSFTAGRAYNEQFF.